Following are 6 T cell receptor beta chains from one sample sequenced in a study of cytomegalovirus exposure and HLA in healthy donors. It was with 60 Vbeta and 13 Jbeta primers that the PCR ran. Generated by immunoSEQ multiplex PCR, the TCRdb table keeps only in-frame clones and is missing some. The sample shows 90,000 or so clones, roughly 70% of them seen only once. The sequenced sample was PBMCs. The receptors derive from a woman under 30 in good health and CMV-seropositive.

CDR3 nucleotides: TGTGCCAGCAGCGTCACAGGGGGCCCCGGTCAGCCCCAGCATTTT. It specifies CASSVTGGPGQPQHF. The chain recombines TRBV9 with TRBJ1-5; 9 bases line up with TRBD1. The CDR3 is 15 amino acids. Germline CDR1 is SGDLS and CDR2 is YYNGEE. Trimming removed 2 bases from V and 6 bases from J; junction bases left unmatched: 6.

This clone was detected only once. The genes are TRBV2 and TRBJ2-1; D might be TRBD2 (5 bases). The CDR3 is 14 residues long. Trimming pared 1 base from V and 9 bases from J, leaving 13 bases between. Germline loops: CDR1 SNHLY, CDR2 FYNNEI. Here the CDR3 reads CASSEGGAGGEQFF. The CDR3 DNA is TGTGCCAGCAGTGAAGGTGGTGCGGGCGGTGAGCAGTTCTTC.

This clone was detected a few times. CDR3 DNA sequence: TGTGCCAGCAGTTTTTGGCAGGGCCAATTCAATTCACCCCTCCACTTT. Translated: CASSFWQGQFNSPLHF. This sequence joins TRBV27 and TRBJ1-6, with D maybe TRBD1 (5 bases). The CDR3 loop spans 16 amino acids. Germline values: CDR1 MNHEY, CDR2 SMNVEV (reference sequence). Trimming shortened V by 3 bases and J by 7 bases, and 16 bases separated the two germline ends.

V is TRBV5-1 and J is TRBJ2-3; D call uncertain. The germline V and J ends were trimmed by 4 bases and 1 base, with 7 bases remaining between them. CDR3 length equals 13 residues. Germline V gene sequence: CDR1 SGHRS, CDR2 YFSETQ. CDR3 sequence: CASSLQGTDTQYF. The DNA for the CDR3 is TGCGCCAGCAGCCTGCAGGGCACAGATACGCAGTATTTT.

The chain recombines TRBV9 with TRBJ2-3, with 11 bases matching TRBD2. V lost 3 bases, J lost 4 bases, and 1 base stayed unmatched. The CDR3 is 14 amino acids. Germline lookup yields CDR1 SGDLS and CDR2 YYNGEE. The CDR3 nucleotides are TGTGCCAGCAGCGGACTAGCGGGACCAGATACGCAGTATTTT. It encodes CASSGLAGPDTQYF.

The rearrangement uses TRBV11-2 and TRBJ2-2; D might be TRBD1 (6 bases). The CDR3 extends over 15 amino acids. Germline V gene lookup returns CDR1 SGHAT and CDR2 FQNNGV. The V end was cut by 5 bases, the J end by 2 bases, with 12 bases between. The CDR3 loop is CASSAGVLNTGELFF. The DNA for the CDR3 is TGTGCCAGCAGCGCAGGGGTCCTAAACACCGGGGAGCTGTTTTTT.